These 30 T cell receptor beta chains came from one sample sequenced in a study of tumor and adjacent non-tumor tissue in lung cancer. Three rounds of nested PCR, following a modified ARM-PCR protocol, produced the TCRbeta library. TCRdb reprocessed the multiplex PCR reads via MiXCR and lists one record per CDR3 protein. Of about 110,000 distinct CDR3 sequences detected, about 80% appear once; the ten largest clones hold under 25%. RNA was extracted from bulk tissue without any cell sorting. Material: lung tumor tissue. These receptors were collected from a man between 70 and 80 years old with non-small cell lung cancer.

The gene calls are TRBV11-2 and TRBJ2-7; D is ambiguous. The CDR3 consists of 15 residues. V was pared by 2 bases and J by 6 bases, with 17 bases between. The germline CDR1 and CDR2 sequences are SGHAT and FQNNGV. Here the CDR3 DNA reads TGTGCCAGCAGCTTAATTCGCGGTTTAAGATCCGAGCAGTACTTC. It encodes CASSLIRGLRSEQYF. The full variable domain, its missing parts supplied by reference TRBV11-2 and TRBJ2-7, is EAGVAQSPRYKIIEKRQSVAFWCNPISGHATLYWYQQILGQGPKLLIQFQNNGVVDDSQLPKDRFSAERLKGVDSTLKIQPAKLEDSAVYLCASSLIRGLRSEQYFGPGTRLTVT.

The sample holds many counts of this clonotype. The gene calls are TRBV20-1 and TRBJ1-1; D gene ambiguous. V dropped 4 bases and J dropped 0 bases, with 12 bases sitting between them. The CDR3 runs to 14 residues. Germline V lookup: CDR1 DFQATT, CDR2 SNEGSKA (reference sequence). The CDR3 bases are TGCAGTGCTATAGAGGGCAATGTGAACACTGAAGCTTTCTTT. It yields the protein CSAIEGNVNTEAFF.

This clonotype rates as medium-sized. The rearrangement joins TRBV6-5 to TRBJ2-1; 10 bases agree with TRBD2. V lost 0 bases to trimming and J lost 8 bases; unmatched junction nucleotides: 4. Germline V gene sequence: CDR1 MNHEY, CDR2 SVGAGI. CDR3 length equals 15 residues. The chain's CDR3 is CASSYSASGRDEQFF. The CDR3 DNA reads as TGTGCCAGCAGTTACTCGGCTAGCGGGAGAGATGAGCAGTTCTTC.

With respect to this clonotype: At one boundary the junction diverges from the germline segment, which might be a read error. The CDR3 sequence is CAITEVSVSGASVLTF. Here the CDR3 DNA reads TGTGCCATCACTGAGGTTTCCGTCTCTGGGGCCAGCGTCCTGACTTTC. V gene TRBV10-3 combines with J gene TRBJ2-6; TRBD1 might be the D (5 bases). Germline V gives CDR1 ENHRY, CDR2 SYGVKD. The CDR3 contains 16 residues.

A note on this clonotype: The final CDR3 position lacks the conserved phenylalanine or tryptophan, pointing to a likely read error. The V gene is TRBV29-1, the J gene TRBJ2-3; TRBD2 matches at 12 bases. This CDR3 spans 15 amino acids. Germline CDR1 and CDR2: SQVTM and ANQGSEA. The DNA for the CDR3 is TGCAGCGCAAACCCGACTAGCGGGGGCACAGATATGCAGTATTTA. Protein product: CSANPTSGGTDMQYL.

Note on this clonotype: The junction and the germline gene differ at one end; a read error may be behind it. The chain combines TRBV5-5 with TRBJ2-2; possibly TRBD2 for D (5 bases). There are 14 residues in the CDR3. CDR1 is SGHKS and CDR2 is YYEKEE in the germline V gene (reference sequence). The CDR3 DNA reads TGTGCCAGCAGCTTGGAGGCAGGTCTCGGGGAGCAGTTTTTT. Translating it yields CASSLEAGLGEQFF.

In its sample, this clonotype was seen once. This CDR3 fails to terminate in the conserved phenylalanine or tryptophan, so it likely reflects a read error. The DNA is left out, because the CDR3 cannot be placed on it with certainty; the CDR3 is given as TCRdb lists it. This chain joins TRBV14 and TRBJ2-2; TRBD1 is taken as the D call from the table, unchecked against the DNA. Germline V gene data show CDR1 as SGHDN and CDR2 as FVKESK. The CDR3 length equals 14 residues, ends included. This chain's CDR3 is CASSQRGKARELFY.

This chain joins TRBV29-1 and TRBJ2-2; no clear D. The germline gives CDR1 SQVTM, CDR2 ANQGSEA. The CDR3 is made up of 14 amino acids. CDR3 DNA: TGCATCGCTGACGTACCGGGTGGCACCGGGGAGCTGTTTTTT. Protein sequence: CIADVPGGTGELFF.

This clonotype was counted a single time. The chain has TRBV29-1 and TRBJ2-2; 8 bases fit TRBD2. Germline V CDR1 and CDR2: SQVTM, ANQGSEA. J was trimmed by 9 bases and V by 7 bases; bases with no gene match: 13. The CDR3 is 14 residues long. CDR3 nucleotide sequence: TGCAGCGCTGACGTAGCGGGGAGCGCCTGGGAGCTGTTTTTT. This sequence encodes CSADVAGSAWELFF.

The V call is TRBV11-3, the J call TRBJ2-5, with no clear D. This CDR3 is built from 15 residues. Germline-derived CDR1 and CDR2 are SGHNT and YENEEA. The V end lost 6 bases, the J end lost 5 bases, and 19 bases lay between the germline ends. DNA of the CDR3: TGTGCCAGCAGTTTAAGGATTAATCTGGACGAGACCCAGTACTTC. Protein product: CASSLRINLDETQYF.

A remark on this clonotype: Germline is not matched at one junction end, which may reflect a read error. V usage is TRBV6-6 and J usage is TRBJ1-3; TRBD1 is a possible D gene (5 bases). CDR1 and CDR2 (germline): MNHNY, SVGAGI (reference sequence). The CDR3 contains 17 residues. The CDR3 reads CASSLVGTANSGNNIYF. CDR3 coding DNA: TGTGCCAGCAGTTTGGTTGGGACGGCCAACTCTGGCAACAACATATATTTT.

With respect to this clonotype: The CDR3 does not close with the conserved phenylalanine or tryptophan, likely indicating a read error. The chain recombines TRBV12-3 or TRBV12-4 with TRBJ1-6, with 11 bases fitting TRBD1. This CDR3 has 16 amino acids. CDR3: CASTSGTGGYNSPLHC. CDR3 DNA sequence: TGTGCCAGCACCTCCGGGACAGGGGGTTATAATTCGCCCCTCCACTGT.

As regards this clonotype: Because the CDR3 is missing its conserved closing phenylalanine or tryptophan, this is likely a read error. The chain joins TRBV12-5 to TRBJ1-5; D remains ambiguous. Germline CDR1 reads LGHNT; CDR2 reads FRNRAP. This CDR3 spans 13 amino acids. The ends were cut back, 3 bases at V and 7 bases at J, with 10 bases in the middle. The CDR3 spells CASGFNRKQPQHY. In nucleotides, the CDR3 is TGTGCTAGTGGTTTTAACAGAAAACAGCCCCAGCATTAT.

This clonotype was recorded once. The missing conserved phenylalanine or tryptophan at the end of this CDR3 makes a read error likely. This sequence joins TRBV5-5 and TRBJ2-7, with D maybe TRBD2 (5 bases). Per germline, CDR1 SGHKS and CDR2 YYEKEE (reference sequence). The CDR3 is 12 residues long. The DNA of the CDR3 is TGTGCCTGCAGCTTGGATGGCGGGGAGCAGTACTCC. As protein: CACSLDGGEQYS.

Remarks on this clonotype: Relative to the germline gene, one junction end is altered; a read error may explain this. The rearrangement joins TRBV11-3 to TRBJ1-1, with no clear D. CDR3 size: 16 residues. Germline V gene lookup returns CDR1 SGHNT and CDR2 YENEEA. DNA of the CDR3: TGTGCCAGAAGCTTAAAGATAGGGTGGATGAACACTAAAGCTTTCTTT. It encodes CARSLKIGWMNTKAFF. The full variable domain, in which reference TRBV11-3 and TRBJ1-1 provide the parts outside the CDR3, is EAGVVQSPRYKIIEKKQPVAFWCNPISGHNTLYWYLQNLGQGPELLIRYENEEAVDDSQLPKDRFSAERLKGVDSTLKIQPAELGDSAVYLCARSLKIGWMNTKAFFGQGTRLTVV.

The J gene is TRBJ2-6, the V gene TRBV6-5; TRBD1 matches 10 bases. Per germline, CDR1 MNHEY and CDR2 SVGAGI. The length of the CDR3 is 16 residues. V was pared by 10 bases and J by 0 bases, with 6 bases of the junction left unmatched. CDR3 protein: CANSRTGGSGANVLTF. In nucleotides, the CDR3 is TGTGCCAATAGTAGGACAGGGGGCTCTGGGGCCAACGTCCTGACTTTC.

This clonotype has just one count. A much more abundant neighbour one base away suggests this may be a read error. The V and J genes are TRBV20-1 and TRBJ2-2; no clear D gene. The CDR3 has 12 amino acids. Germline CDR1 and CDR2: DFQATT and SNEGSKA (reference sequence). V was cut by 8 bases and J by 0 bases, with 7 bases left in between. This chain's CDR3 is CSTQTNTGELFF. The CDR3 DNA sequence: TGCAGTACACAAACGAACACCGGGGAGCTGTTTTTT.

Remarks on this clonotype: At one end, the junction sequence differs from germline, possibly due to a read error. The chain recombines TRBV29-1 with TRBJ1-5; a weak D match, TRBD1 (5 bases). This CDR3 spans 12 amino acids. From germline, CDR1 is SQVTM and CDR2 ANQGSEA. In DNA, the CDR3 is TGCAGTGTCGGACTGGACAATCAGCCCCAGCACTTT. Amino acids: CSVGLDNQPQHF. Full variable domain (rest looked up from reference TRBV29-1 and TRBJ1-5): SAVISQKPSRDICQRGTSLTIQCQVDSQVTMMFWYRQQPGQSLTLIATANQGSEATYESGFVIDKFPISRPNLTFSTLTVSNMSPEDSSIYLCSVGLDNQPQHFGDGTRLSIL.

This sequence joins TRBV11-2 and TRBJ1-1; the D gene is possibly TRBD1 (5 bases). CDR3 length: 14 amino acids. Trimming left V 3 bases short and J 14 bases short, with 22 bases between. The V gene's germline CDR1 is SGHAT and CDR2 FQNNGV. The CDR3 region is CASSFGGGRTGAFF. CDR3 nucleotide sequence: TGTGCCAGCAGCTTCGGCGGGGGTCGGACTGGAGCGTTCTTT.

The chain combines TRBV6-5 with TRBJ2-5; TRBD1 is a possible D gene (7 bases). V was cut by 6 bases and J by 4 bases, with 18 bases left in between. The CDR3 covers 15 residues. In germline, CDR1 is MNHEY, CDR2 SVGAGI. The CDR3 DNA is TGTGCCAGCAGCAATAATCAGGGGGGCCGAGAGACCCAGTACTTC. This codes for CASSNNQGGRETQYF.

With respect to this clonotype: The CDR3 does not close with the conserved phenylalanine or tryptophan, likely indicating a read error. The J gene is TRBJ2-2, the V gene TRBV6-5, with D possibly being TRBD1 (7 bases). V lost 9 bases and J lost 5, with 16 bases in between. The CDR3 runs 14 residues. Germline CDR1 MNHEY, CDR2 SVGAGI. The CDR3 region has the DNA TGTGCCAGTAGCCGCGGGACAGAGACCGGGGAGCTGTTTAGT. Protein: CASSRGTETGELFS.

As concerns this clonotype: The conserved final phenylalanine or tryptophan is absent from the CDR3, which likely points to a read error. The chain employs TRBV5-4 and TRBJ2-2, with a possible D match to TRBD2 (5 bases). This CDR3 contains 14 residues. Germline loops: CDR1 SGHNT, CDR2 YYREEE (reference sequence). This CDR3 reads CTSSRIRETGELFY. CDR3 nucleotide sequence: TGTACCAGCAGTCGGATTAGGGAGACCGGGGAGCTGTTTTAT.

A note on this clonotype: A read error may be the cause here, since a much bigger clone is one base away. The CDR3 DNA is TGTGCCAGCACCAAATGGAGCTCTGGGGCCAACCTCCTGACTTTC. Translating it yields CASTKWSSGANLLTF. The chain uses TRBV28 and TRBJ2-6, with TRBD1 as a possible D gene (5 bases). This CDR3 has 15 amino acids. Germline V CDR1 and CDR2: MDHEN, SYDVKM.

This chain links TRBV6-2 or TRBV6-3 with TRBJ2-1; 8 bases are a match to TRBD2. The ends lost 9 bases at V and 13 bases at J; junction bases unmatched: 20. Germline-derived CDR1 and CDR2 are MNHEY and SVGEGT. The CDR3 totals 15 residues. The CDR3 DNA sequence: TGTGCCAGGAGTCCGGGACTAGGCAATACCAACGATCAGTTCTTC. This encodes CARSPGLGNTNDQFF.

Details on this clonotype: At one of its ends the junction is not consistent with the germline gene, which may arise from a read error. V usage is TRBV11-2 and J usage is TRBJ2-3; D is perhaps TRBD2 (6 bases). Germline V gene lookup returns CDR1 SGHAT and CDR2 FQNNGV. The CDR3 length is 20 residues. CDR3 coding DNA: TGTGCCAGCAGCTTAATATCGCGCCTAGCGTGGGGAGCTAGCATAGATATGCAGTATTTT. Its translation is CASSLISRLAWGASIDMQYF.

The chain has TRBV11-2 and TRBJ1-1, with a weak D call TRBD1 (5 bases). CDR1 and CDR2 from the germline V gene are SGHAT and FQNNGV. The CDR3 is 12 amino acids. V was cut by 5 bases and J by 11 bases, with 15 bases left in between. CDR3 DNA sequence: TGTGCCAGCAGCAAAGACACGCGGGACGCTTTCTTT. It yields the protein CASSKDTRDAFF.

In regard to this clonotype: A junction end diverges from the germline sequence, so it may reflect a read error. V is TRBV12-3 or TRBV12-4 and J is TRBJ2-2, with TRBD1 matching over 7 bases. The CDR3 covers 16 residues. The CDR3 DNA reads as TGTGCCAGCAATCTCGCGAGGGGGCAAAACACTGGGGAGCTGTTTTTT. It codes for CASNLARGQNTGELFF.

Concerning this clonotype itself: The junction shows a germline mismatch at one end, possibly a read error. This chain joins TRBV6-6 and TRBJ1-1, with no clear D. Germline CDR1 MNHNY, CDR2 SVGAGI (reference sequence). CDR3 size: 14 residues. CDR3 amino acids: CASSYQVGNTETFF. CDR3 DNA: TGTGCCAGCAGTTATCAAGTGGGAAACACTGAAACTTTCTTT.

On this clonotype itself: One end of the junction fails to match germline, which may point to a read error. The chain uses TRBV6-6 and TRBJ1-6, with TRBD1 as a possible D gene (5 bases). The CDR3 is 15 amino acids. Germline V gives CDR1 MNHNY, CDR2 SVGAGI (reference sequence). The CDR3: CASNNLGGEDSPLQF. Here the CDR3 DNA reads TGTGCCAGCAATAACCTTGGAGGGGAGGATTCACCCCTCCAATTT.

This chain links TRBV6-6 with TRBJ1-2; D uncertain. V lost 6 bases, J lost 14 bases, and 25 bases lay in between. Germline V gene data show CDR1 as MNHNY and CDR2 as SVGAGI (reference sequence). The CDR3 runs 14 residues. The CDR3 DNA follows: TGTGCCAGCAGAGGACCGGGATCCATTGGTGTGTATACCTTC. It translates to CASRGPGSIGVYTF.